Described below is a single T cell receptor beta chain sequence and its context. The method was immunoSEQ multiplex PCR; TCRdb's version includes in-frame clones alone and lacks a portion of them. The table shows 400,000 or so clones, with approximately 87% occurring only once. The sample comes from a study of blood T cell repertoires in COVID-19. Participant reports of clinical history set cohort assignment. The CDR3 runs 17 residues. This TCR came from a man aged 35-49 years in a cohort exposed to, infected with or recovered from COVID-19 (not recorded which). Material: PBMCs or T cells enriched from blood (not recorded which). The rearrangement uses TRBV21-1 and TRBJ2-1; the table's D call, TRBD2, was not checked against the DNA. TRBV21-1 is flagged as a pseudogene. CDR3 in DNA: TGTGCCAGCAGCAAAGCGCGCCCTAGCCGCGACTACAATGAGCAGTTCTTC. Its protein product is CASSKARPSRDYNEQFF.